Presented here are 25 T cell receptor beta chains from one specimen sequenced in a study of blood T cell repertoires in COVID-19. TCRdb's copy holds only in-frame clones and misses some; the assay was immunoSEQ multiplex PCR. The sample consists of 40,000 to 50,000 clones, about nine tenths of them appearing once. Sequencing was done on a sample of peripheral blood. The receptors were gathered from a man between 50 and 59 years old with active COVID-19.

V and J are TRBV3-1 (or the pseudogene TRBV3-2) and TRBJ2-1; the match to TRBD2 covers 11 bases. Germline CDR1 reads LGHDT; CDR2 reads YNNKEL (reference sequence). This CDR3 spans 17 amino acids. After removal of 1 base from V and 8 bases from J, the junction contained 10 bases not matched to a gene. This CDR3 is CASSQAHLAGGLDEQFF. CDR3 sequence (DNA): TGTGCCAGCAGCCAAGCCCATCTAGCGGGAGGATTGGATGAGCAGTTCTTC.

The V gene is TRBV20-1, the J gene TRBJ2-5, with a tentative D call TRBD1 (5 bases). The CDR3 sequence is 11 residues long. The germline V gene encodes CDR1 DFQATT and CDR2 SNEGSKA (reference sequence). The DNA of the CDR3 is TGCAGCCCGACAGACCAAGAGACCCAGTACTTC. Its translation: CSPTDQETQYF.

The chain has TRBV5-8 and TRBJ2-1, with TRBD2 matching over 12 bases. This CDR3 region has 15 residues. V trimming: 4 bases; J trimming: 6 bases; junction bases outside the gene matches: 5. Germline lookup yields CDR1 SGHTS and CDR2 YDEGEE. For the CDR3, the DNA is TGTGCCAGCAGCCTTCGACTAGCGGGAGTCAATGAGCAGTTCTTC. It is translated as CASSLRLAGVNEQFF.

The chain has TRBV18 and TRBJ1-1; 10 bases agree with TRBD1. CDR3 length: 18 amino acids. J lost 1 base, V lost 2 bases, and 10 bases had no gene match. The germline V gene has CDR1 KGHSH and CDR2 LQKENI. CDR3 bases: TGTGCCAGCTCACCATCCTGGACAGGGGGATCCTCGAACACTGAAGCTTTCTTT. It codes for CASSPSWTGGSSNTEAFF.

This chain uses TRBV11-2 with TRBJ1-6; D perhaps matches TRBD1 (5 bases). This CDR3 region has 12 residues. The V end was cut by 2 bases, the J end by 15 bases, with 11 bases between. Germline CDR1 SGHAT, CDR2 FQNNGV. The CDR3 region is CASSLQGQVLHF. DNA for the CDR3: TGTGCCAGCAGCTTACAGGGTCAAGTCCTCCACTTT.

The genes are TRBV6-6 and TRBJ1-5; D is undetermined. V dropped 2 bases and J dropped 4 bases, with 6 bases sitting between them. The CDR3 runs 13 residues. The germline CDR1 and CDR2 sequences are MNHNY and SVGAGI (reference sequence). CDR3 protein: CASSYPSNQPQHF. CDR3 bases: TGTGCCAGCAGTTACCCCAGTAATCAGCCCCAGCATTTT.

A single count supports this clone. The chain carries TRBV27 and TRBJ2-1; maybe TRBD1 (7 bases). Trimming left V 2 bases short and J 7 bases short, with 15 bases between. This CDR3 contains 15 residues. Germline V CDR1 and CDR2: MNHEY, SMNVEV (reference sequence). CDR3 sequence: CASSLLQGRRNEQFF. DNA of the CDR3: TGTGCCAGCAGTTTACTACAGGGGAGGAGGAATGAGCAGTTCTTC.

The chain uses TRBV5-1 and TRBJ2-1, with 7 bases fitting TRBD2. The V segment lost 4 bases and the J segment 0 bases; nucleotides outside the gene matches: 4. Germline CDR1 reads SGHRS; CDR2 reads YFSETQ. The CDR3 length is 15 residues. The CDR3 DNA follows: TGCGCCAGCAGCCGGGAGGAGGCCTCCTACAATGAGCAGTTCTTC. Amino acid sequence: CASSREEASYNEQFF.

The V gene is TRBV12-5, the J gene TRBJ2-7; 8 bases fit TRBD1. V lost 4 bases to trimming and J lost 0 bases; unmatched junction nucleotides: 5. CDR1 LGHNT and CDR2 FRNRAP come from the germline V gene. The CDR3 sequence is 15 residues long. The CDR3 region has the DNA TGTGCTAGTGGTTCCAGGGGGCTCAGCTCCTACGAGCAGTACTTC. Protein product: CASGSRGLSSYEQYF. The full variable domain, completed using reference TRBV12-5 and TRBJ2-7, is DARVTQTPRHKVTEMGQEVTMRCQPILGHNTVFWYRQTMMQGLELLAYFRNRAPLDDSGMPKDRFSAEMPDATLATLKIQPSEPRDSAVYFCASGSRGLSSYEQYFGPGTRLTVT.

The chain uses TRBV15 and TRBJ1-2; D not certain. Germline CDR1 is LNHNV and CDR2 is YYDKDF (reference sequence). Trimming left V 5 bases short and J 8 bases short, with 12 bases between. The CDR3 has 12 amino acids. CDR3 sequence: CATSLAPGGYTF. The CDR3 DNA sequence: TGTGCCACCAGCCTAGCGCCCGGGGGCTACACCTTC.

The chain links TRBV19 to TRBJ2-2, with 8 bases lining up with TRBD1. CDR1 is LNHDA and CDR2 is SQIVND in the germline V gene (reference sequence). V shed 4 bases, J shed 4 bases, and the junction held 8 bases outside the gene matches. This CDR3 comprises 16 residues. CDR3 coding DNA: TGTGCCAGTAGTAACGCAGGGGGCGCCGGCACCGGGGAGCTGTTTTTT. Protein product: CASSNAGGAGTGELFF. Supplemented by reference TRBV19 and TRBJ2-2, the full variable domain reads DGGITQSPKYLFRKEGQNVTLSCEQNLNHDAMYWYRQDPGQGLRLIYYSQIVNDFQKGDIAEGYSVSREKKESFPLTVTSAQKNPTAFYLCASSNAGGAGTGELFFGEGSRLTVL.

The gene calls are TRBV20-1 and TRBJ2-7; 9 bases agree with TRBD1. Germline CDR1 DFQATT, CDR2 SNEGSKA (reference sequence). V was pared by 6 bases and J by 0 bases, with 6 bases of the junction left unmatched. The CDR3 is made up of 14 amino acids. CDR3 residues: CSASPGQGSYEQYF. In nucleotides, the CDR3 is TGCAGTGCAAGTCCGGGACAGGGCTCCTACGAGCAGTACTTC.

The V gene is TRBV29-1, the J gene TRBJ2-7; 10 nucleotides line up with TRBD2. The V gene end was trimmed by 5 bases and the J gene end by 0 bases; junction bases not matched to a gene: 4. CDR1 is SQVTM and CDR2 is ANQGSEA in the germline V gene. The CDR3 contains 14 residues. Here the CDR3 reads CSVSLAGHSYEQYF. CDR3 bases: TGCAGCGTTTCACTAGCGGGGCACTCCTACGAGCAGTACTTC.

This clone was counted many times. CDR3 sequence: CASSSHLQGASQYGYTF. For the CDR3, the DNA is TGTGCCAGCAGCTCTCACCTACAGGGGGCCTCTCAGTATGGCTACACCTTC. The V and J genes are TRBV21-1 and TRBJ1-2; the table names TRBD1, a call not compared with the DNA. TRBV21-1 is a documented pseudogene. The CDR3 loop spans 17 amino acids.

The rearrangement uses TRBV9 and TRBJ2-1, with D possibly being TRBD2 (6 bases). Germline V gene data show CDR1 as SGDLS and CDR2 as YYNGEE. There are 15 residues in the CDR3. Trimming took 4 bases from V and 4 from J, leaving 15 bases between them. The CDR3 DNA sequence: TGTGCCAGCAGCCAGTACGGGGAGGTGTACAATGAGCAGTTCTTC. The encoded protein is CASSQYGEVYNEQFF.

This clone is a singleton in its sample. Distinct nucleotide sequences in the sample also encode this CDR3. The chain is built from TRBV11-2 and TRBJ2-3; D might be TRBD2 (6 bases). This CDR3 comprises 15 residues. Germline assignment: CDR1 SGHAT and CDR2 FQNNGV. V lost 1 base, J lost 3 bases, and 11 bases lay in between. The CDR3 bases are TGTGCCAGCAGCTTAGTGGGAGGAGGGACAGATACGCAGTATTTT. Amino acid sequence: CASSLVGGGTDTQYF.

The chain recombines TRBV6-6 with TRBJ2-1; TRBD2 matches 11 bases. CDR1 MNHNY and CDR2 SVGAGI come from the germline V gene (reference sequence). V shed 7 bases and J 5 bases; nucleotides not matched to a gene: 4. The CDR3 is 14 residues long. As DNA, the CDR3 is TGTGCCAGCAATCTAGCGGGAGGAGACAATGAGCAGTTCTTC. Its translation is CASNLAGGDNEQFF.

As for this clone: This sample also contains other DNA sequences that code for the same CDR3. The chain joins TRBV27 to TRBJ2-7; weak D call: TRBD2 (6 bases). This CDR3 contains 13 residues. Germline V gene sequence: CDR1 MNHEY, CDR2 SMNVEV (reference sequence). V dropped 4 bases and J dropped 1 base, with 8 bases sitting between them. CDR3 nucleotides: TGTGCCAGCAGTTCCGGGACTTCCTACGAGCAGTACTTC. Translated, it gives CASSSGTSYEQYF.

CDR3 loop: CASSPRTANYGYTF. The CDR3 bases are TGTGCCAGCAGTCCCAGGACAGCCAACTATGGCTACACCTTC. The rearrangement links TRBV6-5 to TRBJ1-2; the D gene is possibly TRBD1 (6 bases). Germline values: CDR1 MNHEY, CDR2 SVGAGI. CDR3 size: 14 residues. The V end was cut by 5 bases, the J end by 2 bases, with 12 bases between.

The chain joins TRBV4-1 to TRBJ2-2; TRBD1 is a possible D gene (5 bases). V shed 2 bases and J shed 9 bases, with 19 bases lying between them. This CDR3 is built from 16 residues. Germline-derived CDR1 and CDR2 are MGHRA and YSYEKL. The CDR3: CASSQYSSEGARELFF. DNA for the CDR3: TGCGCCAGCAGCCAATACTCCTCGGAAGGGGCCCGGGAGCTGTTTTTT.

The chain combines TRBV30 with TRBJ2-7, with 8 bases identical to TRBD1. Germline loops: CDR1 GTSNPN, CDR2 SVGIG (reference sequence). After removal of 5 bases from V and 4 bases from J, the junction contained 4 bases not matched to a gene. The CDR3 loop spans 12 amino acids. CDR3 in amino acids: CAWVDREYEQYF. The CDR3 bases are TGTGCCTGGGTGGACAGGGAGTACGAGCAGTACTTC.

The V gene is TRBV29-1, the J gene TRBJ2-7; 10 nucleotides agree with TRBD2. CDR3 size: 14 residues. Germline V CDR1 and CDR2: SQVTM, ANQGSEA. J lost 6 bases, V lost 1 base, and 6 bases had no gene match. The CDR3 reads CSVEAVIAGGEQYF. The CDR3 coding sequence is TGCAGCGTTGAAGCGGTAATAGCGGGAGGCGAGCAGTACTTC.

This clone was observed a single time. The J gene is TRBJ2-1, the V gene TRBV7-8, with TRBD2 as a possible D gene (6 bases). Germline V gene sequence: CDR1 SGHVS, CDR2 FQNEAQ. The CDR3 extends over 12 amino acids. The V end lost 6 bases, the J end lost 9 bases, and 12 bases lay between the germline ends. The CDR3 region is CASSPRRGEQFF. The DNA for the CDR3 is TGTGCCAGCAGTCCCAGGAGGGGTGAGCAGTTCTTC.

The V gene is TRBV30, the J gene TRBJ1-6, with D unresolved. CDR3 size: 12 residues. Trimming removed 2 bases at V and 12 bases at J, with 11 bases between. Germline V gives CDR1 GTSNPN, CDR2 SVGIG (reference sequence). The CDR3 sequence is CAWSNDGGPLHF. The CDR3 nucleotides read TGTGCCTGGAGTAATGACGGAGGACCCCTCCACTTT. The full variable domain, rest sourced from reference TRBV30 and TRBJ1-6, is SQTIHQWPATLVQPVGSPLSLECTVEGTSNPNLYWYRQAAGRGLQLLFYSVGIGQISSEVPQNLSASRPQDRQFILSSKKLLLSDSGFYLCAWSNDGGPLHFGNGTRLTVT.

V gene TRBV7-9 combines with J gene TRBJ1-6; 9 nucleotides align to TRBD1. Germline CDR1 is SEHNR and CDR2 is FQNEAQ (reference sequence). J was trimmed by 5 bases and V by 1 base; bases with no gene match: 0. This CDR3 comprises 15 residues. CDR3 nucleotide sequence: TGTGCCAGCAGCTTAGGGGACAGGGATAATTCACCCCTCCACTTT. Translating it yields CASSLGDRDNSPLHF.